The 3 T cell receptor beta chains listed next were all sequenced from one sample in a study of blood T cell repertoires in COVID-19. Method: immunoSEQ multiplex PCR; TCRdb's copy keeps in-frame clones and lacks some. This sample has fewer than 350,000 clones; approximately 91% occur once, and the top ten carry 2% to 2.5%. Input material: PBMCs or T cells enriched from blood (not recorded which). These receptors were collected from a woman between 40 and 50 years old with acute COVID-19.

V usage is TRBV13 and J usage is TRBJ2-2; 7 positions agree with TRBD1. CDR1 is PRHDT, CDR2 FYEKMQ, per germline (reference sequence). V shed 6 bases and J 6 bases; nucleotides not matched to a gene: 10. The CDR3 extends over 15 amino acids. CDR3 sequence: CASSTDREFPGELFF. The CDR3 region has the DNA TGTGCCAGCAGTACCGACAGGGAGTTCCCCGGGGAGCTGTTTTTT.

The chain carries TRBV28 and TRBJ1-5; D is perhaps TRBD1 (5 bases). CDR3 length equals 14 residues. Germline V gene lookup returns CDR1 MDHEN and CDR2 SYDVKM. Trimming left V 6 bases short and J 4 bases short, with 13 bases between. The CDR3, as DNA: TGTGCCAGCAGCGCGATAGGGGCAAATCAGCCCCAGCATTTT. Translated: CASSAIGANQPQHF.

The V call is TRBV6-2 or TRBV6-3, the J call TRBJ1-4; no reliable D call. V gave up 8 bases and J gave up 7 bases, with 17 bases separating them. CDR3 length: 14 amino acids. Germline CDR1 reads MNHEY; CDR2 reads SVGEGT. Here the CDR3 DNA reads TGTGCCAGCCGCCCACGAGGTGTGGGTGAAAAACTGTTTTTT. Translation: CASRPRGVGEKLFF.